What follows is one T cell receptor (beta chain) and its context. Its antigen is not identified. The V and J ends lost 5 bases and 7 bases respectively, with 23 bases between them. Germline V gives CDR1 LNHNV, CDR2 YYDKDF (reference sequence). This CDR3 is 17 amino acids long. This specimen belongs to a study of beta chain features in type 1 diabetes. Overall study results and limits: Shorter TCRB CDR3s, moderately but significantly so, marked every one of the four CD4+ subsets in Type 1 diabetes patients.

The whole isolated RNA underwent reverse transcription, so sequencing captured expressed TCRB transcripts. Naive, central memory and regulatory T cell samples averaged roughly 3.5 million reads. Profiling relied on immunoSEQ multiplex PCR, and the TCRdb table lists in-frame clones only, not all of them. The data hold about 220,000 clones, with roughly 11% observed a single time. This receptor was taken from a man younger than 35 in good health. Source material: central memory CD4+ T cells from blood. The chain employs TRBV15 and TRBJ1-4, with D tentatively TRBD1 (6 bases). This CDR3 reads CATSLDLPGGFGEKLFF. CDR3 in DNA: TGTGCCACCAGCCTCGATCTCCCGGGGGGCTTCGGTGAAAAACTGTTTTTT.